These 31 T cell receptor beta chains originate from one sample sequenced in a study of T cells after posttransplantation cyclophosphamide. Clones were read by immunoSEQ multiplex PCR, and TCRdb kept only the in-frame ones, dropping some. The sample has about 52,000 clones, roughly 92% seen once. The sample consisted of PBMCs. These receptors originate from a woman under 40 in good health and a related stem cell transplant donor.

The rearrangement joins TRBV28 to TRBJ1-5; no reliable D call. Looked up from germline, CDR1 is MDHEN and CDR2 is SYDVKM. This CDR3 spans 13 amino acids. Trimming removed 7 bases from V and 0 bases from J, with 7 bases in between. CDR3 sequence reads: CASNEFSNQPQHF. Here the CDR3 DNA reads TGTGCCAGCAACGAGTTTAGCAATCAGCCCCAGCATTTT.

The rearrangement uses TRBV9 and TRBJ2-1; 13 positions match TRBD2. Per germline, CDR1 SGDLS and CDR2 YYNGEE. V was pared by 4 bases and J by 8 bases, with 9 bases of the junction left unmatched. The CDR3 contains 16 residues. The CDR3 coding sequence is TGTGCCAGCAGCACCAAACTAGCGGGGGGGCCCTATGAGCAGTTCTTC. Protein sequence: CASSTKLAGGPYEQFF.

The chain is built from TRBV11-1 and TRBJ2-7; 9 bases are a match to TRBD1. This CDR3 spans 16 amino acids. V was clipped by 3 bases and J by 1 base; unmatched bases: 7. The germline V gene has CDR1 SGHAT and CDR2 FQDESV (reference sequence). CDR3 residues: CASSLLTGGRSYEQYF. The DNA of the CDR3 is TGTGCCAGCAGCTTGCTCACAGGGGGCAGGTCCTACGAGCAGTACTTC.

This sequence joins TRBV5-1 and TRBJ2-3, with 14 bases that match TRBD2. V shed 4 bases and J 4 bases; nucleotides not matched to a gene: 8. Germline V gene sequence: CDR1 SGHRS, CDR2 YFSETQ. The length of the CDR3 is 17 residues. The CDR3 bases are TGCGCCAGCAGCCCCCGGACTAGCGGGGGGTCCCCAGATACGCAGTATTTT. Protein: CASSPRTSGGSPDTQYF.

V is TRBV30 and J is TRBJ1-2; the match to TRBD1 covers 8 bases. CDR1 and CDR2 (germline): GTSNPN, SVGIG (reference sequence). The CDR3 sequence is 14 residues long. V trimming: 3 bases; J trimming: 1 base; junction bases outside the gene matches: 4. CDR3 coding DNA: TGTGCCTGGAGCCAGGACAGGGTTAACTATGGCTACACCTTC. It codes for CAWSQDRVNYGYTF. The full variable domain, completed using reference TRBV30 and TRBJ1-2, is SQTIHQWPATLVQPVGSPLSLECTVEGTSNPNLYWYRQAAGRGLQLLFYSVGIGQISSEVPQNLSASRPQDRQFILSSKKLLLSDSGFYLCAWSQDRVNYGYTFGSGTRLTVV.

This clone appeared a few times. This chain links TRBV6-1 with TRBJ2-5, with D possibly matching TRBD1 (5 bases). CDR3 length equals 13 residues. The V gene lost 6 bases and the J gene lost 5 bases, with 13 bases spanning the gap. CDR1 and CDR2 (germline): MNHNS, SASEGT. CDR3 loop: CASRPRVGETQYF. In DNA, the CDR3 is TGTGCCAGCAGACCCAGGGTGGGGGAGACCCAGTACTTC.

V usage is TRBV19 and J usage is TRBJ1-1, with TRBD1 matching 8 bases. Trimming at V came to 4 bases and at J to 1 base, leaving 5 bases not matched to a gene. CDR1 and CDR2 from the germline V gene are LNHDA and SQIVND (reference sequence). This CDR3 is 15 amino acids long. DNA for the CDR3: TGTGCCAGTAGTAGGACAGGGATATCGAACACTGAAGCTTTCTTT. This encodes CASSRTGISNTEAFF.

The gene calls are TRBV30 and TRBJ1-3, with D possibly being TRBD1 (6 bases). The germline CDR1 and CDR2 sequences are GTSNPN and SVGIG (reference sequence). V lost 4 bases, J lost 1 base, and 11 bases lay in between. This CDR3 contains 14 residues. CDR3 sequence: CAWNPQGSGNTIYF. CDR3 coding DNA: TGTGCCTGGAATCCACAGGGTTCTGGAAACACCATATATTTT.

This rearrangement joins TRBV7-6 to TRBJ2-5, with 8 bases fitting TRBD2. This CDR3 has 17 amino acids. After removal of 5 bases from V and 0 bases from J, the junction contained 11 bases not matched to a gene. Looked up from germline, CDR1 is SGHVS and CDR2 is FNYEAQ. This CDR3 is CASSHVHASGYQETQYF. CDR3 nucleotide sequence: TGTGCCAGCAGCCATGTGCACGCTAGCGGGTACCAAGAGACCCAGTACTTC.

The chain couples TRBV7-2 to TRBJ2-1; 11 bases align to TRBD2. The junction had 2 bases not matched to a gene; V was cut back by 1 base and J by 6 bases. The CDR3 totals 15 residues. Germline loops: CDR1 SGHTA, CDR2 FQGNSA. CDR3: CASSLVAGGSNEQFF. The CDR3 DNA follows: TGTGCCAGCAGCTTAGTAGCGGGGGGGTCCAATGAGCAGTTCTTC.

This sequence joins TRBV7-9 and TRBJ2-7, with D perhaps matching TRBD1 (6 bases). This CDR3 comprises 13 residues. Trimming shortened V by 4 bases and J by 4 bases, and 11 bases separated the two germline ends. Germline V gene sequence: CDR1 SEHNR, CDR2 FQNEAQ (reference sequence). In DNA, the CDR3 is TGTGCCAGCAGCTCGCCTCAGGGGTACGAGCAGTACTTC. Translation gives CASSSPQGYEQYF.

The V gene is TRBV6-1, the J gene TRBJ2-1; D is uncertain. The CDR3 spans 14 residues. Germline CDR1 reads MNHNS; CDR2 reads SASEGT. Trimming took off 4 bases at V and 9 bases at J, with 16 bases between the two ends. CDR3 in amino acids: CASSGAKSPSEQFF. The CDR3 DNA reads TGTGCCAGCAGTGGGGCCAAGAGCCCAAGTGAGCAGTTCTTC.

The genes are TRBV2 and TRBJ1-5; D might be TRBD1 (6 bases). The length of the CDR3 is 14 residues. The germline V gene has CDR1 SNHLY and CDR2 FYNNEI. V gave up 5 bases and J gave up 0 bases, with 8 bases separating them. CDR3 sequence reads: CASSKGVSNQPQHF. DNA of the CDR3: TGTGCCAGCAGTAAGGGGGTTAGCAATCAGCCCCAGCATTTT.

The chain uses TRBV7-9 and TRBJ1-4; D is possibly TRBD1 (6 bases). Germline V gives CDR1 SEHNR, CDR2 FQNEAQ (reference sequence). The CDR3 length is 16 residues. The V and J ends lost 3 bases and 7 bases respectively, with 18 bases between them. Written as DNA, the CDR3 is TGTGCCAGCAGCTTTACCCAGGGGATCGGAGGTGAAAAACTGTTTTTT. Residues: CASSFTQGIGGEKLFF.

V is TRBV15 and J is TRBJ1-1, with no clear D. Deletions cut 0 bases from V and 4 bases from J, with 6 bases between. The CDR3 totals 13 residues. Germline assignment: CDR1 LNHNV and CDR2 YYDKDF (reference sequence). CDR3 nucleotide sequence: TGTGCCACCAGCAGAGATGGGAGCACTGAAGCTTTCTTT. This gives the protein CATSRDGSTEAFF.

The chain has TRBV5-6 and TRBJ1-6, with D tentatively TRBD1 (6 bases). Trimming pared 0 bases from V and 5 bases from J, leaving 15 bases between. Germline loops: CDR1 SGHDT, CDR2 YYEEEE. This CDR3 contains 17 residues. This CDR3 is CASSLEGGGWNNSPLHF. CDR3 sequence (DNA): TGTGCCAGCAGCTTGGAAGGTGGGGGCTGGAATAATTCACCCCTCCACTTT.

J is TRBJ2-7 and V is TRBV4-3; 10 nucleotides match TRBD1. In germline, CDR1 is LGHNA, CDR2 YSLEER. The CDR3 runs to 17 residues. Germline trimming cut 1 base from V and 3 bases from J; bases unmatched to any gene: 9. This CDR3 is CASSQGKPGTGVYEQYF. The CDR3 DNA reads TGCGCCAGCAGCCAAGGAAAACCCGGGACAGGGGTCTACGAGCAGTACTTC.

The table lists this clone with a count of one. The chain links TRBV30 to TRBJ2-5; 9 positions agree with TRBD2. This CDR3 has 14 residues. Germline loops: CDR1 GTSNPN, CDR2 SVGIG (reference sequence). Trimming removed 4 bases from V and 5 bases from J; junction bases left unmatched: 8. The DNA of the CDR3 is TGTGCCTGGAACGTGGGACTAGCATACGAGACCCAGTACTTC. This gives the protein CAWNVGLAYETQYF.

This rearrangement joins TRBV4-1 to TRBJ1-1; D possibly corresponds to TRBD1 (6 bases). The CDR3 runs 14 residues. The V and J ends lost 6 bases and 2 bases respectively, with 13 bases between them. Looked up from germline, CDR1 is MGHRA and CDR2 is YSYEKL. The CDR3: CASRPVGTNTEAFF. DNA of the CDR3: TGCGCCAGCAGACCCGTGGGGACAAACACTGAAGCTTTCTTT.

The V and J genes are TRBV28 and TRBJ1-5, with a possible D match to TRBD1 (5 bases). Germline assignment: CDR1 MDHEN and CDR2 SYDVKM. The CDR3 consists of 16 residues. Between the trimmed V and J ends, which lost 3 bases and 2 bases, there was a span of 14 bases. CDR3 nucleotide sequence: TGTGCCAGCAGTTTGACAGCCAGAATCGGCAATCAGCCCCAGCATTTT. Protein: CASSLTARIGNQPQHF.

This chain uses TRBV4-1 with TRBJ2-7; 15 nucleotides align to TRBD2. Germline V lookup: CDR1 MGHRA, CDR2 YSYEKL. CDR3 length: 17 amino acids. Losses at the gene ends were 1 base for V and 8 bases for J; bases not matched to a gene: 9. The CDR3 region is CASSQGARTSGGGKQYF. The CDR3 nucleotides are TGCGCCAGCAGCCAAGGGGCGAGGACTAGCGGGGGGGGAAAGCAGTACTTC.

This clone was detected only once. The chain recombines TRBV21-1 with TRBJ1-2; whether TRBD1, the table's D call, matches the DNA was not checked. TRBV21-1 is tagged as a pseudogene. This CDR3 has 16 amino acids. CDR3 DNA sequence: TGTGCCAGCAGCAAAACGGGGACAGGGGGCACGGGTGGCTACACCTTC. It translates to CASSKTGTGGTGGYTF.

The gene calls are TRBV7-2 and TRBJ2-7; tentatively, D is TRBD2 (6 bases). CDR3 size: 15 residues. CDR1 is SGHTA, CDR2 FQGNSA, per germline. Trimming shortened V by 3 bases and J by 5 bases, and 17 bases separated the two germline ends. In DNA, the CDR3 is TGTGCCAGCAGCTTCCGGCGGGGCAGGGCCGACGAGCAGTACTTC. This translates into CASSFRRGRADEQYF.

The CDR3 protein is CASSLGTGQETQYF. The CDR3, as DNA: TGTGCCAGCAGCTTGGGTACAGGACAAGAGACCCAGTACTTC. This chain uses TRBV5-6 with TRBJ2-5; TRBD1 is a possible D gene (5 bases). This CDR3 has 14 amino acids. Germline-derived CDR1 and CDR2 are SGHDT and YYEEEE. The V and J ends lost 0 bases and 2 bases respectively, with 8 bases between them.

The rearrangement links TRBV2 to TRBJ2-1; 10 nucleotides align to TRBD1. The germline V gene encodes CDR1 SNHLY and CDR2 FYNNEI. J gave up 7 bases and V 9 bases, and 9 bases lay outside the gene matches. The CDR3 spans 14 residues. The CDR3 reads CARAGTGVVNEQFF. Here the CDR3 DNA reads TGTGCCAGGGCCGGGACAGGGGTAGTTAATGAGCAGTTCTTC. The full variable domain, completed using reference TRBV2 and TRBJ2-1, is EPEVTQTPSHQVTQMGQEVILRCVPISNHLYFYWYRQILGQKVEFLVSFYNNEISEKSEIFDDQFSVERPDGSNFTLKIRSTKLEDSAMYFCARAGTGVVNEQFFGPGTRLTVL.

The gene calls are TRBV10-3 and TRBJ1-5, with TRBD1 identical over 7 bases. This CDR3 region has 12 residues. CDR1 and CDR2 (germline): ENHRY, SYGVKD. V lost 8 bases, J lost 5 bases, and 3 bases stayed unmatched. The chain's CDR3 is CAIGDSYQPQHF. The CDR3 DNA reads TGTGCCATCGGGGACAGCTATCAGCCCCAGCATTTT.

The chain uses TRBV7-2 and TRBJ1-5; D not certain. CDR3 size: 13 residues. The V end was cut by 0 bases, the J end by 9 bases, with 9 bases between. Germline V gene lookup returns CDR1 SGHTA and CDR2 FQGNSA. For the CDR3, the DNA is TGTGCCAGCAGCTTAGCGGAGGTAGGGCCCCAGCATTTT. This encodes CASSLAEVGPQHF.

The genes are TRBV6-4 and TRBJ1-5; a possible D gene is TRBD1 (6 bases). This CDR3 has 16 amino acids. Trimming removed 0 bases from V and 0 bases from J, with 9 bases in between. Germline CDR1 MRHNA, CDR2 SNTAGT. The CDR3 DNA follows: TGTGCCAGCAGTGACTCCGCAGGGGATAGCAATCAGCCCCAGCATTTT. Protein sequence: CASSDSAGDSNQPQHF.

This chain uses TRBV11-2 with TRBJ1-2, with 7 positions matching TRBD1. Germline V gene data show CDR1 as SGHAT and CDR2 as FQNNGV. The J segment lost 3 bases and the V segment lost 5 bases, leaving 9 bases of the junction unmatched. CDR3 length equals 15 residues. The CDR3 nucleotides read TGTGCCAGCAGCCCCCCCCATGGGACAGACTATGGCTACACCTTC. Translated, it gives CASSPPHGTDYGYTF.

The chain joins TRBV30 to TRBJ2-3; D is perhaps TRBD2 (5 bases). V was cut by 0 bases and J by 1 base, with 11 bases left in between. In germline, CDR1 is GTSNPN, CDR2 SVGIG (reference sequence). The CDR3 contains 15 residues. CDR3 sequence (DNA): TGTGCCTGGAGTGTAGGCGGACTCCGCACAGATACGCAGTATTTT. Protein: CAWSVGGLRTDTQYF.

This chain uses TRBV2 with TRBJ1-2, with a tentative D call TRBD1 (6 bases). CDR1 and CDR2 from the germline V gene are SNHLY and FYNNEI. The CDR3 is 13 amino acids. Trimming pared 5 bases from V and 8 bases from J, leaving 15 bases between. CDR3 coding DNA: TGTGCCAGCAGTCTTACAGGGCCGGGGGGCTACACCTTC. As protein: CASSLTGPGGYTF.